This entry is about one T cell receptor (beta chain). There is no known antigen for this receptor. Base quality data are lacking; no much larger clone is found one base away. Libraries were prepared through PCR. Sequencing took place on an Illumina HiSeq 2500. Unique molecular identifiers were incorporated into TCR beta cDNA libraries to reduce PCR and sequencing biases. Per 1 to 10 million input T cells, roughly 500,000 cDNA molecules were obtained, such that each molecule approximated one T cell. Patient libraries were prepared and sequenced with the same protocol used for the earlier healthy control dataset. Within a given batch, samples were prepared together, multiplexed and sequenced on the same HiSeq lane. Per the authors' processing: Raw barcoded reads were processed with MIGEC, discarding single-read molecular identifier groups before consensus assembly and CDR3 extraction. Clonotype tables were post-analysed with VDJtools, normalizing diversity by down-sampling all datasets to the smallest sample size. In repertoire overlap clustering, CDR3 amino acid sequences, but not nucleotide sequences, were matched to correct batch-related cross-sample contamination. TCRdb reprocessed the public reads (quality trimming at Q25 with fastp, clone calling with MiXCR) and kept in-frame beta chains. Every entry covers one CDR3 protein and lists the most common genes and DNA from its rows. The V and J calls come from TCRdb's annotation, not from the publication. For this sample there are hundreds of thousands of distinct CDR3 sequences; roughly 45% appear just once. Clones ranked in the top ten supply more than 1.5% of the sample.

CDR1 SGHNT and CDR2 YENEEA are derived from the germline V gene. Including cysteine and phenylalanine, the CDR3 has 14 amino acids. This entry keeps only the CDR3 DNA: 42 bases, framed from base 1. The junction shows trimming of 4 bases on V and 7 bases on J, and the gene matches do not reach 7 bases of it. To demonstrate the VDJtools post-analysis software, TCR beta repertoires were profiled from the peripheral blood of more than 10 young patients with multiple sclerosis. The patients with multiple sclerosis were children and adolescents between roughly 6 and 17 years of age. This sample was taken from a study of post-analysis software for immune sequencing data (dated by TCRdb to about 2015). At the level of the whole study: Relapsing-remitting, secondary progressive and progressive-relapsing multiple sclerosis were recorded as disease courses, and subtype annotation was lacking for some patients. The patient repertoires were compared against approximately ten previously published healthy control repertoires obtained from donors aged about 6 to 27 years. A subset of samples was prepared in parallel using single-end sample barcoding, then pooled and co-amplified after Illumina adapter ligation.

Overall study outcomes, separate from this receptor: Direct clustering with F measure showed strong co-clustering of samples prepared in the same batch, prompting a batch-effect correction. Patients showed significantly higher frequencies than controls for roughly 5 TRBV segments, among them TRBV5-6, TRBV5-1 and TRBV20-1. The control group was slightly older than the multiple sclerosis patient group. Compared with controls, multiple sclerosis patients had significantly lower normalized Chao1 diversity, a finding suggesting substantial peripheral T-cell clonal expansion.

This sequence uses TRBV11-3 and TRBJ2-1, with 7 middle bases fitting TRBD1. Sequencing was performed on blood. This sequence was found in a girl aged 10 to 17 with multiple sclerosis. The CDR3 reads CASSYRQGWNEQFF. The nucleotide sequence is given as TGTGCCAGCAGCTATAGACAGGGTTGGAATGAGCAGTTCTTC.